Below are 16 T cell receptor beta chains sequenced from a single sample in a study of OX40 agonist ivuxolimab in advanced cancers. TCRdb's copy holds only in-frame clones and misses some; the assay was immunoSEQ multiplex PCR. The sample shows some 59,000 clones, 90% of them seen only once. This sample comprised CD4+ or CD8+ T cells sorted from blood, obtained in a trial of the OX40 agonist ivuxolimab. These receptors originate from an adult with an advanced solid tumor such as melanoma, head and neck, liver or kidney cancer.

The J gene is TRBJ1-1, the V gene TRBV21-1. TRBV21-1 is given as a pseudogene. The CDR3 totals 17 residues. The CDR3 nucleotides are TGTGCCAGCAGCAAAGCGCTTTGTAATAAGTCGCCGCCCTTAGCTTTCTTT. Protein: CASSKALCNKSPPLAFF.

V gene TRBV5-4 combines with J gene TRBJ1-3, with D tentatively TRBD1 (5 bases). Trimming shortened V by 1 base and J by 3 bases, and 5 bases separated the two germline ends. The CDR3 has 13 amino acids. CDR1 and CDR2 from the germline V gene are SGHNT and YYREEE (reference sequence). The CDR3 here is CASSLRGGNTIYF. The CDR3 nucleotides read TGTGCCAGCAGCTTGAGGGGTGGAAACACCATATATTTT. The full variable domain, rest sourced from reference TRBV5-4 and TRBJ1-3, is ETGVTQSPTHLIKTRGQQVTLRCSSQSGHNTVSWYQQALGQGPQFIFQYYREEENGRGNFPPRFSGLQFPNYSSELNVNALELDDSALYLCASSLRGGNTIYFGEGSWLTVV.

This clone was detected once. Written as DNA, the CDR3 is TGTGCCACCAGCAGAGGTCTGGAGGCGGGAGCTAGGAATGAGCAGTTCTTC. This translates into CATSRGLEAGARNEQFF. V gene TRBV15 combines with J gene TRBJ2-1; 7 bases are a match to TRBD2. Germline assignment: CDR1 LNHNV and CDR2 YYDKDF (reference sequence). This CDR3 has 17 residues. Germline trimming cut 1 base from V and 7 bases from J; bases unmatched to any gene: 13.

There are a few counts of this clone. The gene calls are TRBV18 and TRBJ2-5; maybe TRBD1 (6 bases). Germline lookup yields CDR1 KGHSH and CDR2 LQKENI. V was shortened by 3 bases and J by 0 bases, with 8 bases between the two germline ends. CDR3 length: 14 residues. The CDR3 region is CASSPGAYQETQYF. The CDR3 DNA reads TGTGCCAGCTCACCGGGGGCCTACCAAGAGACCCAGTACTTC.

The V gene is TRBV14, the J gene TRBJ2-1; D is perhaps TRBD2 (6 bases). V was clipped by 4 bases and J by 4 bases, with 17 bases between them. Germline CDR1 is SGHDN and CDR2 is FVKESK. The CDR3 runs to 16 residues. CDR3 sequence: CASSRDSYRGYNEQFF. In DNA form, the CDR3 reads TGTGCCAGCAGCCGAGACAGCTATCGGGGGTACAATGAGCAGTTCTTC.

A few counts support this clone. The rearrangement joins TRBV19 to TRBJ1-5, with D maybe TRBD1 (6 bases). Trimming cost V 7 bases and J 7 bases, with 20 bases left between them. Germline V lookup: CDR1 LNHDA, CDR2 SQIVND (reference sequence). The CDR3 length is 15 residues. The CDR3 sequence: CASTRGGGHGQPQHF. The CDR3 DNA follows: TGTGCCAGTACCCGAGGGGGGGGGCATGGGCAGCCCCAGCATTTT.

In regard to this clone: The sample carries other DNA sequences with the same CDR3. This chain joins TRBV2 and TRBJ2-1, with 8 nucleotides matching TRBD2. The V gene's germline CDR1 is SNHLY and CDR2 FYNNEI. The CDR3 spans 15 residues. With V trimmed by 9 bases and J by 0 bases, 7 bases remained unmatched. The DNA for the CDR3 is TGTGCCAGTCGCCGGGAGGGGGGCTCCTACAATGAGCAGTTCTTC. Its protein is CASRREGGSYNEQFF. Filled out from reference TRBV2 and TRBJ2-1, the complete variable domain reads EPEVTQTPSHQVTQMGQEVILRCVPISNHLYFYWYRQILGQKVEFLVSFYNNEISEKSEIFDDQFSVERPDGSNFTLKIRSTKLEDSAMYFCASRREGGSYNEQFFGPGTRLTVL.

The DNA for the CDR3 is TGTGCCAGCAGTTTACGAGAGGGGGGTAGGGATGACACTGAAGCTTTCTTT. Its protein is CASSLREGGRDDTEAFF. This sequence joins TRBV27 and TRBJ1-1; D possibly corresponds to TRBD1 (6 bases). V lost 2 bases and J 3 bases, leaving 19 bases between the germline ends. CDR3 size: 17 residues. Germline loops: CDR1 MNHEY, CDR2 SMNVEV (reference sequence).

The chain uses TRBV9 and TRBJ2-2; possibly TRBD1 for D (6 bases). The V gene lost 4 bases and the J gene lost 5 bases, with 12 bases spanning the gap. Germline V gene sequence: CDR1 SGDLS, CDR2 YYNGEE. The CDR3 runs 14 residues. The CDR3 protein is CASSTIQGTGELFF. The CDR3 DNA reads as TGTGCCAGCAGCACCATACAGGGTACCGGGGAGCTGTTTTTT.

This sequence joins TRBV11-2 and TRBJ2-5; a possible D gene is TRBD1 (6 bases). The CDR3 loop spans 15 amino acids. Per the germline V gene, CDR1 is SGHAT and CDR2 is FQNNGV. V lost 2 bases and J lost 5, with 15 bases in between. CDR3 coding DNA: TGTGCCAGCAGCTTAAACCCAGGGGAAGCGGAGACCCAGTACTTC. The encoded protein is CASSLNPGEAETQYF.

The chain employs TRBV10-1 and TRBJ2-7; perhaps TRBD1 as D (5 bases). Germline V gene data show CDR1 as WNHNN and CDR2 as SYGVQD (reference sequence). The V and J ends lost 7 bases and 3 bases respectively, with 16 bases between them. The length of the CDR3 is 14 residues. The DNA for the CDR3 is TGCGCCAGCACCCTGACAGTACTAAGCTACGAGCAGTACTTC. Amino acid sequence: CASTLTVLSYEQYF.

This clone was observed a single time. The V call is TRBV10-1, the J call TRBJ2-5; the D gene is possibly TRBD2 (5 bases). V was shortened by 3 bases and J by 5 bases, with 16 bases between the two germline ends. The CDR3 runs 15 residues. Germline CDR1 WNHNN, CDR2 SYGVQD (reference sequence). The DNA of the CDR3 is TGCGCCAGCAGTGACTCAGGTCTAGCCCGGGAGACCCAGTACTTC. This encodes CASSDSGLARETQYF.

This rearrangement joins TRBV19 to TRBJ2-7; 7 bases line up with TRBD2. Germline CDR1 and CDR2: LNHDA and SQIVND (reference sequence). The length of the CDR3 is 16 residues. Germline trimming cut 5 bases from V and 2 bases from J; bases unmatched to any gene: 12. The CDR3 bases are TGTGCCAGTAGTCTCCGGGGCCGGGAGGACCCCTACGAGCAGTACTTC. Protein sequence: CASSLRGREDPYEQYF. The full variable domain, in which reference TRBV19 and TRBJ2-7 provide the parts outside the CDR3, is DGGITQSPKYLFRKEGQNVTLSCEQNLNHDAMYWYRQDPGQGLRLIYYSQIVNDFQKGDIAEGYSVSREKKESFPLTVTSAQKNPTAFYLCASSLRGREDPYEQYFGPGTRLTVT.

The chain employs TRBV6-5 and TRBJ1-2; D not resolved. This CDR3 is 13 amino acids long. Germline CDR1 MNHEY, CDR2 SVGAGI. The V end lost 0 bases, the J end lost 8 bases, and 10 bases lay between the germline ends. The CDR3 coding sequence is TGTGCCAGCAGTTACTCAGTCCGTGGCGGCTACACCTTC. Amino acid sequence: CASSYSVRGGYTF.

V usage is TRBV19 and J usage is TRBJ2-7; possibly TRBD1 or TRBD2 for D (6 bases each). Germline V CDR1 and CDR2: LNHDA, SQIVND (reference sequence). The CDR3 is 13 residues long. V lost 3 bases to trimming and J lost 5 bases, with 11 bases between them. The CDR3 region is CASSILRGDEQYF. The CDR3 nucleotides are TGTGCCAGTAGTATTCTGAGGGGGGACGAGCAGTACTTC.

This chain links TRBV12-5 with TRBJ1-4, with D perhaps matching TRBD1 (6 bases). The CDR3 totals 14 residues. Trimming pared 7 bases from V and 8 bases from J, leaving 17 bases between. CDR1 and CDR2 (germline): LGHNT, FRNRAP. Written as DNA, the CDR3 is TGTGCTAGTGCCCCTGCAGGGGTAGGGGAAAAACTGTTTTTT. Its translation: CASAPAGVGEKLFF.